The present T cell receptor (beta chain) was sequenced within a study of radiation and T cells in renal cell carcinoma. Germline V lookup: CDR1 SGHAT, CDR2 FQNNGV. The CDR3 covers 11 residues. The V end lost 3 bases, the J end lost 8 bases, and 6 bases lay between the germline ends. Remarks on this clone: No antigen is known for it.

This sample's time point: blood 4 weeks post-SBRT, at nephrectomy. Treatment given: 15 Gy SBRT to primary tumor, nephrectomy 4 weeks later. Nephrectomy followed 15 Gy stereotactic body radiation by 4 weeks. Blood was sampled at baseline, 2 weeks and 4 weeks after SBRT. Clear cell pathology was present in this patient's renal cell carcinoma. Findings and caveats of the study: Top tumor clonotypes rose in blood 2 weeks post-radiation, then contracted.

Here immunoSEQ multiplex PCR was the method, and the copy in TCRdb shows in-frame clones only, minus some. The table lists over 120,000 clones, 86% of them singletons, with around a sixth in the top ten. This chain connects TRBV11-2 to TRBJ2-3; D is undetermined. Specimen: blood, collected from a patient whose treatment included radiotherapy and nephrectomy. This TCR was sampled from a woman between 50 and 59 years old with renal cell carcinoma. The CDR3 DNA is TGTGCCAGCAGCTTGACTCTTACGCAGTATTTT. Residues: CASSLTLTQYF. Full variable domain (remainder filled in from reference TRBV11-2 and TRBJ2-3): EAGVAQSPRYKIIEKRQSVAFWCNPISGHATLYWYQQILGQGPKLLIQFQNNGVVDDSQLPKDRFSAERLKGVDSTLKIQPAKLEDSAVYLCASSLTLTQYFGPGTRLTVL.